This record looks at one T cell receptor beta chain sequence and its context. This sample is part of a study of T cell responses to AZD1222 COVID-19 vaccine. TCRdb's table, derived via immunoSEQ multiplex PCR, lists solely in-frame clones and lacks some. The sample records about 94,000 clones, 85% to 90% being singletons. The V and J ends lost 5 bases and 7 bases, in that order; junction bases with no gene match: 4. There are 13 residues in the CDR3. CDR1 and CDR2 from the germline V gene are SGHNT and YENEEA. The chain joins TRBV11-3 to TRBJ2-2, with 7 nucleotides matching TRBD1. The receptor's source is an adult in good health. The sequenced sample was peripheral blood, obtained on day 0 of AZD1222 vaccination. The CDR3 here is CASSRQGLGELFF. DNA of the CDR3: TGTGCCAGCAGCCGACAGGGCCTCGGGGAGCTGTTTTTT.